Reported below is one T cell receptor (beta chain). Its antigen remains unidentified. Base qualities are missing; no much larger clone stands one base away. The data belong to a study of CD8+ T cells in alopecia areata (dated by TCRdb to the late 2010s). Study-wide context: In both human patients and the C3H/HeJ mouse model, the study applied high-throughput TCRbeta sequencing to look at T cell clonal expansion in alopecia areata. Scalp tissue and sorted CD4+ and CD8+ peripheral blood T cells from patchy and totalis/universalis alopecia areata patients and from healthy controls were covered by human TCRbeta sequencing. Clonality in the scalp was compared among normal scalp (n=4), patchy alopecia areata scalp (n=8), and alopecia totalis/universalis scalp (n=8). RNA came from the PAXgene miRNA kit for fixed scalp, the miRNeasy kit for PBMCs, and the RNeasy kit for mouse skin. TCRbeta CDR3 regions were amplified by immunoSEQ multiplex PCR using 35 Vbeta forward and 13 Jbeta reverse primers.

CDR3 length: 14 amino acids, cysteine to phenylalanine. Just CDR3 DNA is preserved here, 42 bases in frame from base 1. Taken from the germline V gene (reference sequence), the CDR1 and CDR2 loops are SGHNT and YYREEE. V sheds 3 bases and J sheds 5 bases, leaving 14 bases between their ends. PBMCs were separated by density centrifugation and stained for CD3, CD4 and CD8, after which CD4+ and CD8+ T cells were sorted on a FACSAria. Scalp biopsies and blood samples were obtained from unaffected controls. Receptors were amplified or captured by the immunoSEQ multiplex PCR assay. To provide template for TCR sequencing, every sample had RNA extracted and reverse transcribed into cDNA. First-strand cDNA was synthesized with SuperScript III using a 2:1 mix of oligo-dT and random hexamers. Amplification bias was assessed with a synthetic immune receptor repertoire, and residual bias was removed computationally. Per the original workflow: Raw reads were preprocessed to remove errors, and CDR3 was defined by IMGT conventions from the conserved cysteine to phenylalanine. To get clonality, Shannon entropy was normalized by log2 of the number of productive unique TCRs and the result was subtracted from 1. CD4 or CD8 identity of scalp clones was inferred by cross-referencing scalp TCRbeta sequences with sorted blood CD4 and CD8 repertoires. TCRdb holds this immuneACCESS table with in-frame rearrangements only. Some clones are missing; in checked studies, unresolved V genes explain under half, and the rest has no known cause. The V and J calls and the clone size are those of that table, but D and trimming were determined from the DNA. The sample table lists some 100,000 clones, roughly two thirds of them with a count of one. The ten biggest clones cover approximately 2.8% of the sample.

The research as a whole found: Shared TCR sequences between patients were less evident than in mice, which may be partly attributable to HLA diversity in the patient population. Higher clonality and more expanded CD8+ clones were observed in lesional scalp than in normal scalp, particularly in alopecia totalis/universalis, a finding suggestive of antigenic drive. Unlike mouse skin, where gammadelta T cells dominate, normal human skin contains resident alphabeta T cells that get sequenced too, which complicates analysis of the scalp TCR repertoire.

The rearranged chain carries TRBV5-4 and TRBJ1-2; the D gene cannot be named for sure. This clonotype originated in a human donor in good health. The sample taken for sequencing was CD4+ T cells sorted from blood. CDR3 sequence: CASSSIKDSYGYTF. The DNA is TGTGCCAGCAGCTCTATCAAGGACTCTTATGGCTACACCTTC.